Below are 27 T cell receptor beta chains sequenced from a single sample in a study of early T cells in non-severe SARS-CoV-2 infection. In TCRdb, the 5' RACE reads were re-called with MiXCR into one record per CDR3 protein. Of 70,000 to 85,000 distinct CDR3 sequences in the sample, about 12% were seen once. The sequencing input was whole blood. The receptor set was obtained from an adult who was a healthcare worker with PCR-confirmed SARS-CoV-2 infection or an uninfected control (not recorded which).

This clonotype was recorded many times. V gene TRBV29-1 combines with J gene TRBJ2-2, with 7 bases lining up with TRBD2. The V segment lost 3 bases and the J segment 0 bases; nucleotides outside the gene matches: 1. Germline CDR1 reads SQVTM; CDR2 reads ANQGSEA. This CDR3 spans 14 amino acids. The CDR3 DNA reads TGCAGCGTTGAGGGACTACCGAACACCGGGGAGCTGTTTTTT. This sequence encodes CSVEGLPNTGELFF.

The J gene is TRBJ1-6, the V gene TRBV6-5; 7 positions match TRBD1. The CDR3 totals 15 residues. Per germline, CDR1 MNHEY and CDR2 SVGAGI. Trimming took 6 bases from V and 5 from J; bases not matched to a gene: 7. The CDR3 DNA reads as TGTGCCAGCAGACGGGACAGAGGGGATAATTCACCCCTCCACTTT. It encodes CASRRDRGDNSPLHF.

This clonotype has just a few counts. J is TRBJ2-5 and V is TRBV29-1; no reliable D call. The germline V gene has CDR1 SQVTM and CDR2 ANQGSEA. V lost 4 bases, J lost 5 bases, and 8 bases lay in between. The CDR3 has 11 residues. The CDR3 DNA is TGCAGCGTTGGGATCGGGGAGACCCAGTACTTC. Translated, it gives CSVGIGETQYF.

In DNA form, the CDR3 reads TGTGCCAGCAGCCAGAGTATGCACAATGAGCAGTTCTTC. This encodes CASSQSMHNEQFF. The rearrangement uses TRBV11-2 and TRBJ2-1, with D unclear. The V gene's germline CDR1 is SGHAT and CDR2 FQNNGV. CDR3 length: 13 amino acids. V was clipped by 5 bases and J by 5 bases, with 10 bases between them.

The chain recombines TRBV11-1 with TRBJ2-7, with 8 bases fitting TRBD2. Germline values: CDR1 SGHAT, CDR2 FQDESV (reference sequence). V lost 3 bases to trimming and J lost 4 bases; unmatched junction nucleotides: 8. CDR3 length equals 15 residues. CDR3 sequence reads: CASSFTEREHYEQYF. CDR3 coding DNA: TGTGCCAGCAGCTTCACGGAGCGGGAGCATTACGAGCAGTACTTC.

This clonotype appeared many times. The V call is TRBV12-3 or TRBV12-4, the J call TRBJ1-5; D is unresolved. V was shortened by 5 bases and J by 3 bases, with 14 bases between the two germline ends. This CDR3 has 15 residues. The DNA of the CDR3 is TGTGCCAGCAGTGCTAGGGTCGCTACCAATCAGCCCCAGCATTTT. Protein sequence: CASSARVATNQPQHF.

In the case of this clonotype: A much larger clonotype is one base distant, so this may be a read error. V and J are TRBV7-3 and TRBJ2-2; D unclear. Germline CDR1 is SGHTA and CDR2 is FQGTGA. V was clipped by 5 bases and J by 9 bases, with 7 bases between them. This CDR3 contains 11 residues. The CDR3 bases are TGTGCCAGCAGCCTATCGAGGGAGCTGTTTTTT. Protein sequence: CASSLSRELFF.

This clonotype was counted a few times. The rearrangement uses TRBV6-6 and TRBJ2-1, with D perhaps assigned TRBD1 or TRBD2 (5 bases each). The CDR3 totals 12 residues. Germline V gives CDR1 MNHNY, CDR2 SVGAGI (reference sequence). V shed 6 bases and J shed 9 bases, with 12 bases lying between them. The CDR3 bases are TGTGCCAGCAGCTCCGTGGGGGTTGAGCAGTTCTTC. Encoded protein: CASSSVGVEQFF.

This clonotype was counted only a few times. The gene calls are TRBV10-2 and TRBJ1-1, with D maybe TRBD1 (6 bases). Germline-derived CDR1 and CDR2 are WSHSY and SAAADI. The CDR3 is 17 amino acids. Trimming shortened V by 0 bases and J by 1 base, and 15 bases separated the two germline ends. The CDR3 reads CASSESAGGRRNTEAFF. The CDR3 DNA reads TGCGCCAGCAGTGAGTCTGCGGGGGGCCGGAGGAACACTGAAGCTTTCTTT.

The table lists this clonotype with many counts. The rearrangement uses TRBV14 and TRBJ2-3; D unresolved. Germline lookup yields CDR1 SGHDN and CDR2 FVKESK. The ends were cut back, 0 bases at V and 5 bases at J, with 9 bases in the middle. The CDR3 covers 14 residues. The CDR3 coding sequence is TGTGCCAGCAGCCAAGATTTGGACCGAGATACGCAGTATTTT. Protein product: CASSQDLDRDTQYF.

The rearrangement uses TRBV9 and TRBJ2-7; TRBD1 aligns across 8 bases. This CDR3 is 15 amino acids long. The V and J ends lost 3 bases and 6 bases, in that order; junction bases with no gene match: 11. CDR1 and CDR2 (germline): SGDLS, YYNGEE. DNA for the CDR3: TGTGCCAGCAGCGAGTCAGGACAGGGACCTTCCGAGCAGTACTTC. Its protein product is CASSESGQGPSEQYF.

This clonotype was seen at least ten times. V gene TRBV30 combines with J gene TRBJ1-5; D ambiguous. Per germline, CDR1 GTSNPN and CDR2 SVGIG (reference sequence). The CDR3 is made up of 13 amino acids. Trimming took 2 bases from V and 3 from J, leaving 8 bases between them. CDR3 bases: TGTGCCTGGAGTTGGCAGACCAATCAGCCCCAGCATTTT. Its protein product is CAWSWQTNQPQHF.

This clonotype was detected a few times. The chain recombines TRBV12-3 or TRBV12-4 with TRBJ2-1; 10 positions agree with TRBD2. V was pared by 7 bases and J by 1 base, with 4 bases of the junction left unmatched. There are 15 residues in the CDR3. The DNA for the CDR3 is TGTGCCAGCACCCGTAGCGGGGGGTCCTACAATGAGCAGTTCTTC. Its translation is CASTRSGGSYNEQFF.

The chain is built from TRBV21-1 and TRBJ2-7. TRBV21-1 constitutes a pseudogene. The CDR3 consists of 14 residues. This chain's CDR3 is CASEKEALPYEQYF. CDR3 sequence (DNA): TGTGCCAGCGAAAAAGAGGCTCTACCGTACGAGCAGTACTTC.

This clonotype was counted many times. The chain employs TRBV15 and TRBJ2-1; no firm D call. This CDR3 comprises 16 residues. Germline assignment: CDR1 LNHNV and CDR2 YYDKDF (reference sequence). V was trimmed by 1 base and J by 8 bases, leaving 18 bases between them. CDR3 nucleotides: TGTGCCACCAGCAGAGGTCTAACAGCCCTTGTAGATGAGCAGTTCTTC. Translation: CATSRGLTALVDEQFF.

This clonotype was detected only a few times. The CDR3 DNA reads as TGTGCCAGCAGCTCTAGCGGGAGGGTTGAAAATGAGCAGTTCTTC. Translation gives CASSSSGRVENEQFF. V usage is TRBV7-3 and J usage is TRBJ2-1; TRBD2 matches 12 bases. After removal of 4 bases from V and 7 bases from J, the junction contained 5 bases not matched to a gene. CDR1 and CDR2 from the germline V gene are SGHTA and FQGTGA. This CDR3 has 15 amino acids.

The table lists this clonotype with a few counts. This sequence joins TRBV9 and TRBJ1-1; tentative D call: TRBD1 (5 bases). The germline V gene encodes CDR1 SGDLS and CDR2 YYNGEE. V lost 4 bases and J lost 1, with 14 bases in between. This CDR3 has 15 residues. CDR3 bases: TGTGCCAGCAGCCCCCGTTCCAGGGAGAACACTGAAGCTTTCTTT. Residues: CASSPRSRENTEAFF.

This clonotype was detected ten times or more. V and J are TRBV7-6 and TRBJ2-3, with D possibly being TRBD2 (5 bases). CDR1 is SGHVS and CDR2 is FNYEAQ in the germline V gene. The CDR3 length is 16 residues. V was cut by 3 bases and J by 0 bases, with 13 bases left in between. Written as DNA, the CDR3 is TGTGCCAGCAGCTTGATCGCCCGGGGAAGCACAGATACGCAGTATTTT. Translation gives CASSLIARGSTDTQYF.

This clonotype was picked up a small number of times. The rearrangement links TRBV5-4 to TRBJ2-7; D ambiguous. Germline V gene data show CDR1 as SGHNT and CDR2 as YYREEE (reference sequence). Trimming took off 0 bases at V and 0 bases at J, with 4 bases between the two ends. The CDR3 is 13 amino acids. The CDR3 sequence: CASSLDRSYEQYF. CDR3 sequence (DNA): TGTGCCAGCAGCTTGGACCGCTCCTACGAGCAGTACTTC.

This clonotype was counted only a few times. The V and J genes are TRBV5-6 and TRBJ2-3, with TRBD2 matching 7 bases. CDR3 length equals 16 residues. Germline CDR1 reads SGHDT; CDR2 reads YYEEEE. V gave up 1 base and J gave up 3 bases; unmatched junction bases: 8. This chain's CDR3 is CASSLRALAETDTQYF. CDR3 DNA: TGTGCCAGCAGCTTGAGGGCCCTAGCGGAGACAGATACGCAGTATTTT.

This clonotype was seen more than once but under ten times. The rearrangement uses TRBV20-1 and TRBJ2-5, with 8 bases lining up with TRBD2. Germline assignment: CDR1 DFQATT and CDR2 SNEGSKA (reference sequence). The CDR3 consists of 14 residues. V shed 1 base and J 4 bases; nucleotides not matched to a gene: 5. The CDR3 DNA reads TGCAGTGCTAGAGCGGGAGGGCCGGGAGAGACCCAGTACTTC. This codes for CSARAGGPGETQYF.

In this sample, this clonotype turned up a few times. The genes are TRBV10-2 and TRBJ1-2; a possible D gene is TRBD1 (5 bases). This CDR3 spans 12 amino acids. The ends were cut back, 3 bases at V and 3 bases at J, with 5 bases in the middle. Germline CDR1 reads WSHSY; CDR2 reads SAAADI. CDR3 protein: CASSDRDYGYTF. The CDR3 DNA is TGCGCCAGCAGTGACAGGGACTATGGCTACACCTTC.

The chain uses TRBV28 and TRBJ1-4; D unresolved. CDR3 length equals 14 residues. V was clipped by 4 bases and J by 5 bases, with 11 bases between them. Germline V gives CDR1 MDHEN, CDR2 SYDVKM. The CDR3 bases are TGTGCCAGCAGTTCCCCGGTCATCAATGAAAAACTGTTTTTT. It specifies CASSSPVINEKLFF.

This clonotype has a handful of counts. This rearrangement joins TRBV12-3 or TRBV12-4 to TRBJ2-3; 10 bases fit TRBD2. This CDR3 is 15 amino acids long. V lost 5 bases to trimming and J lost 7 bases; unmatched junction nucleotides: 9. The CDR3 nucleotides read TGTGCCAGCAGTCTTACCGGGACTAGCGCTAATACGCAGTATTTT. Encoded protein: CASSLTGTSANTQYF.

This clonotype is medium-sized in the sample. CDR3 coding DNA: TGTGCCAGCAGCTTAGATGTCGGACAGAAGTACAATGAGCAGTTCTTC. This gives the protein CASSLDVGQKYNEQFF. V usage is TRBV11-2 and J usage is TRBJ2-1; possibly TRBD1 for D (6 bases). The CDR3 is 16 amino acids. Germline loops: CDR1 SGHAT, CDR2 FQNNGV. Trimming removed 0 bases from V and 4 bases from J, with 13 bases in between.

CDR3 DNA: TGTGCCAGCGGATCCCCTCCTTCTGGAGAGACCCAGTACTTC. As protein: CASGSPPSGETQYF. V usage is TRBV28 and J usage is TRBJ2-5; D ambiguous. With 8 bases removed from V and 4 bases from J, the gap between germline ends came to 17 bases. This CDR3 contains 14 residues. The germline V gene encodes CDR1 MDHEN and CDR2 SYDVKM.

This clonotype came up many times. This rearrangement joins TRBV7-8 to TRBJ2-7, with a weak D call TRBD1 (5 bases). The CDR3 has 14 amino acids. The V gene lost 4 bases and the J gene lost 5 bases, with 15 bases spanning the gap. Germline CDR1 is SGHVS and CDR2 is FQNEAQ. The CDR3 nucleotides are TGTGCCAGCAGCTCCCAAGGCAGGGCCAACGAGCAGTACTTC. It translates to CASSSQGRANEQYF.